This TCR beta chain was profiled in a study of technical replicates of blood from a few donors. The assay was immunoSEQ multiplex PCR, and TCRdb's table has in-frame clones only and misses some. The data hold tens of thousands of clones, with 95% observed a single time. The CDR3 is 13 residues long. V was cut by 6 bases and J by 2 bases, with 11 bases left in between. Germline assignment: CDR1 LNHDA and CDR2 SQIVND (reference sequence). The origin of this receptor is a human donor in good health. The rearrangement links TRBV19 to TRBJ2-7, with D unclear. Sequenced input: T cells isolated from PBMCs. In DNA, the CDR3 is TGTGCCAGTAGGAGCATGTTTGCCTACGAGCAGTACTTC. This translates into CASRSMFAYEQYF.